This note documents a single TCR beta chain sequence. This clone was seen only once. What antigen it recognizes has not been identified. No much larger clonotype is one base removed from it; base qualities were not supplied. The donors were healthy, HIV-negative adults with no recently reported acute infections or vaccinations. Only Caucasian adults living in Nashville, Tennessee, USA were represented among the donors. Magnetic negative selection was used to enrich CD4+ T cells, after which naive cells were positively selected on CD45RA and the negative fraction became the memory subset. Blood was collected by leukapheresis, and PBMCs were isolated by Ficoll-Histopaque density gradient centrifugation and then cryopreserved in liquid nitrogen vapor phase. Purity and quantity of every magnetically sorted T cell population were checked by analytical flow cytometry. Genomic DNA was isolated from every sorted fraction and measured by UV absorbance on a Nanodrop 2000c.

This record comes from a study of shared clonotypes between healthy human individuals (dated by TCRdb to 2018 to 2020). For the study in its entirety: The cohort comprised two women and a few men aged 18 to 49 years. For each donor, CD4 naive and CD4 memory were each given three plates, CD8 naive was given two plates, and CD8 memory was given one plate. To estimate repertoire size and how much clonotypes are shared between individuals, the study performed deep sequencing of blood TCR repertoires from a handful of healthy adults. Per donor, leukapheresis produced somewhere between about 0.94 and 9.5 billion PBMCs. To increase sequencing depth and limit assay-specific biases, different laboratories used diverse techniques to prepare libraries and sequence TCR repertoires.

On the study overall, not on this receptor specifically: Across a handful of donors, around 5% of naive CD4, more than 3% of naive CD8, 2.3% of memory CD4, and roughly 0.41% of memory CD8 clonotypes were shared. Pairwise subsampling led to the expectation that sequencing depth would affect the degree of clonotype sharing among donors. Sampling was restricted to blood, and TCR repertoires in tissue are likely to differ from TCR repertoires in blood. Clonotypes shared by all four sorted-subset donors showed higher generation probabilities than non-shared clonotypes. Naive subsets generally had larger estimated clonotype richness than memory subsets did. Rarefaction of sorted-subset datasets indicated incomplete sequencing despite the large sequencing depth. The genetic and exposure-history diversity represented was limited by the small number of donors.

The CDR1 and CDR2 encoded by the germline V gene are SGHTA and FQGTGA. Trimming at the junction amounts to 3 bases on V and 2 bases on J, and the germline ends lie 12 bases apart. The CDR3 contains 15 residues, cysteine and phenylalanine counted. CDR3 DNA is the only sequence kept; it has 45 bases, read in frame from the first base. Using the deep immunoSEQ assay, multiplex PCR amplified TCR CDR3 regions from genomic DNA. Extracted genomic DNA from each cell subset was distributed evenly across all wells of several immunoSEQ 96-well plates, and each plate was treated as a replicate. For sorted subsets, around 200 ng genomic DNA, equal to 30,000 to 35,000 T cell genomes, was loaded into each replicate PCR. The purified libraries were quantified using a Qubit 3.0 fluorometer, sized with a Bioanalyzer 2100, and then quantified again using the KAPA Library Quantification kit. Every immunoSEQ 96-well plate was sequenced on a separate single-read 150-cycle Illumina NextSeq 550 flow cell. In the paper's pipeline: Because the immunoSEQ output included only junctional sequences and no quality scores, the filtering could not be the same as the filtering used for full-length reads. Sequences were annotated with PyIR, a Python wrapper for IgBLAST v1.9, and V/J genes and CDR3 were assigned using IMGT germline references. Reads with weak V/J assignments (E-value above 1e-6), missing CDR3, stop codons, out-of-frame junctions, or ambiguous translated residues were removed. V3J clonotypes were defined by identical inferred V gene, J gene, and CDR3 amino acid sequence. Percentage overlap between repertoires was computed as shared unique clonotypes divided by the size of the smaller repertoire. Richness of each repertoire was evaluated using RTK rarefaction, the Chao1 estimator, and Recon v2.1 estimates of unobserved clonotypes. OLGA was used to compute generation probabilities for all TCRbeta clonotypes that the gDNA method yielded from a few donors. Drawn from immuneACCESS, this table holds only the in-frame rearrangements with V and J called that TCRdb kept. Clones are partly lost; checked studies trace under half to an unresolved V gene and leave the rest unexplained. V and J calls and clone size follow that table, whereas D and trimming were derived from the DNA. For this sample the table gives more than 2 million clones, of which about 95% were detected only once. In total, the top ten clones hold 0.13% of the sample.

The sample taken for sequencing was naive CD4+ T cells sorted from blood. The cell subset or site tag for this specimen amounts to: CD45RA+ positively selected. The chain was built from TRBV7-3 and TRBJ2-3; the D gene is perhaps TRBD1, from 5 matching bases. This TCR was recovered from a young man in good health. The bases are TGTGCCAGCAGCTTTTCTTCAGGGAACACAGATACGCAGTATTTT. Translated, it reads CASSFSSGNTDTQYF.